Shown below are 9 T cell receptor beta chains from a single sample sequenced in a study of blood T cell repertoires in COVID-19. Sequenced by immunoSEQ multiplex PCR; TCRdb stores in-frame clones only, minus some. The sample has more than 250,000 clones; approximately 86% are singletons. The sequenced material came from peripheral blood. The receptors were gathered from a young woman who had recovered from COVID-19.

The chain links TRBV7-2 to TRBJ2-7; TRBD2 matches 7 bases. CDR1 is SGHTA and CDR2 is FQGNSA in the germline V gene. The V segment lost 5 bases and the J segment 7 bases; nucleotides outside the gene matches: 14. This CDR3 contains 15 residues. The CDR3, as DNA: TGTGCCAGCAGCCCTTCGGGGAGGGGACTACGGGAGCAGTACTTC. Translated: CASSPSGRGLREQYF. The full variable domain, in which reference TRBV7-2 and TRBJ2-7 provide the parts outside the CDR3, is GAGVSQSPSNKVTEKGKDVELRCDPISGHTALYWYRQSLGQGLEFLIYFQGNSAPDKSGLPSDRFSAERTGGSVSTLTIQRTQQEDSAVYLCASSPSGRGLREQYFGPGTRLTVT.

The chain carries TRBV10-3 and TRBJ2-7; 8 nucleotides align to TRBD1. The V segment lost 0 bases and the J segment 6 bases; nucleotides outside the gene matches: 7. CDR1 and CDR2 from the germline V gene are ENHRY and SYGVKD. This CDR3 is built from 15 residues. CDR3 in amino acids: CAISESVGRGREQYF. The CDR3 region has the DNA TGTGCCATCAGTGAGTCGGTTGGCAGGGGGCGCGAGCAGTACTTC.

This clone showed up just once. Here the CDR3 reads CASGTGGAWQYF. The CDR3 region has the DNA TGTGCCAGCGGGACAGGGGGCGCCTGGCAGTACTTC. The J gene is TRBJ2-7, the V gene TRBV18; 12 bases match TRBD1. The germline CDR1 and CDR2 sequences are KGHSH and LQKENI. The V gene end was trimmed by 8 bases and the J gene end by 9 bases; junction bases not matched to a gene: 5. The CDR3 contains 12 residues.

The table lists this clone with a few counts. The CDR3 DNA is TGCAGCGTTGAAGATCAACAGAGCTCTGGAAACACCATATATTTT. Translation: CSVEDQQSSGNTIYF. The rearrangement links TRBV29-1 to TRBJ1-3; D is unresolved. The V and J ends lost 0 bases and 0 bases respectively, with 9 bases between them. Germline V gene sequence: CDR1 SQVTM, CDR2 ANQGSEA. The CDR3 consists of 15 residues.

This clone was recorded only once. The chain has TRBV19 and TRBJ1-4; D might be TRBD1 (5 bases). Trimming removed 7 bases from V and 7 bases from J, with 16 bases in between. The CDR3 length is 14 residues. Germline V lookup: CDR1 LNHDA, CDR2 SQIVND (reference sequence). CDR3 region: CASTAGQGFEKLFF. The CDR3 bases are TGTGCCAGTACCGCCGGTCAGGGCTTTGAAAAACTGTTTTTT.

The V call is TRBV5-4, the J call TRBJ2-3, with 8 positions matching TRBD2. Germline trimming cut 4 bases from V and 5 bases from J; bases unmatched to any gene: 12. The germline gives CDR1 SGHNT, CDR2 YYREEE (reference sequence). CDR3 length: 16 residues. The CDR3 DNA reads TGTGCCAGCAGCGATGCGGCGGGGGGTCGATTAGATACGCAGTATTTT. Translating gives CASSDAAGGRLDTQYF.

The rearrangement joins TRBV14 to TRBJ2-7; no clear D. The CDR3 spans 13 residues. Germline loops: CDR1 SGHDN, CDR2 FVKESK. V dropped 1 base and J dropped 0 bases, with 4 bases sitting between them. CDR3 residues: CASSQANSYEQYF. Written as DNA, the CDR3 is TGTGCCAGCAGCCAAGCAAACTCCTACGAGCAGTACTTC.

The CDR3 DNA follows: TGTGCCAGCAGCCGGACAGGGGCCGGAAACACCATATATTTT. This encodes CASSRTGAGNTIYF. The rearrangement links TRBV7-9 to TRBJ1-3, with TRBD1 identical over 9 bases. With 5 bases clipped from V and 4 bases from J, the junction kept 3 bases outside the gene matches. Germline loops: CDR1 SEHNR, CDR2 FQNEAQ (reference sequence). The CDR3 is made up of 14 amino acids.

This clone was counted between two and nine times. This chain joins TRBV5-6 and TRBJ2-7; TRBD1 matches at 8 bases. The germline gives CDR1 SGHDT, CDR2 YYEEEE. The CDR3 loop spans 15 amino acids. V was clipped by 3 bases and J by 4 bases; unmatched bases: 9. In DNA form, the CDR3 reads TGTGCCAGCAGCTCGCCGGGACAGGAGTTTTACGAGCAGTACTTC. Amino acid sequence: CASSSPGQEFYEQYF.